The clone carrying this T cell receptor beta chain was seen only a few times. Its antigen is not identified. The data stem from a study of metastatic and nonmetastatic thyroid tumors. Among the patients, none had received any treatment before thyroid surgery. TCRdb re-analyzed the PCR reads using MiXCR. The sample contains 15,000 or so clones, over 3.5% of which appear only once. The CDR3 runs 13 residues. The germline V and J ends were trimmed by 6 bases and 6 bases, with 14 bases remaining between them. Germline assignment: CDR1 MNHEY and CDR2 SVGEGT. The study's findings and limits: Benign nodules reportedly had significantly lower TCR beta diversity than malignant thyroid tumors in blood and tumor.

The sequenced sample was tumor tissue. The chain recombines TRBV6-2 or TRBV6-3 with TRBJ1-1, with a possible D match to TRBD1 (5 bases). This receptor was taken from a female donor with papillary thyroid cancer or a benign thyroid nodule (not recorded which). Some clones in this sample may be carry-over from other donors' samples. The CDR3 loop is CASSPGASAEAFF. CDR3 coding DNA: TGTGCCAGCAGCCCCGGGGCTTCTGCTGAAGCTTTCTTT.